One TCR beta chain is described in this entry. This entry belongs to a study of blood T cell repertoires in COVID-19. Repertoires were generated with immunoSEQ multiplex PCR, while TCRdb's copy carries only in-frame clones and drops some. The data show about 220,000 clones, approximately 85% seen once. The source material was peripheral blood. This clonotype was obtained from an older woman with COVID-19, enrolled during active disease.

CDR3 bases: TGTGCCAGCAGCTCGGGACTAGCGGGGGGAGGGAACACCGGGGAGCTGTTTTTT. Its protein is CASSSGLAGGGNTGELFF. The chain links TRBV5-4 to TRBJ2-2, with TRBD2 matching over 15 bases. The V segment lost 3 bases and the J segment 1 base; nucleotides outside the gene matches: 4. Per germline, CDR1 SGHNT and CDR2 YYREEE (reference sequence). This CDR3 is 18 amino acids long. The full variable domain, in which reference TRBV5-4 and TRBJ2-2 provide the parts outside the CDR3, is ETGVTQSPTHLIKTRGQQVTLRCSSQSGHNTVSWYQQALGQGPQFIFQYYREEENGRGNFPPRFSGLQFPNYSSELNVNALELDDSALYLCASSSGLAGGGNTGELFFGEGSRLTVL.